The T cell receptor beta chain described here comes from a study of blood T cell repertoires in COVID-19. Whole-study context: The United States, Italy and Spain provided the acute and convalescent COVID-19 samples. In each case, the material was cDNA or gDNA derived from T cells, B-cell-depleted T cells, or PBMCs.

Germline CDR1 SGHVS, CDR2 FNYEAQ. The CDR3 covers 15 residues. V lost 4 bases and J lost 4; bases outside the gene matches: 6. Authors' processing steps: Amplification of reference gene primers provided the estimated nucleated cell counts. The data were produced by immunoSEQ multiplex PCR, yet TCRdb's version contains in-frame clones alone and is incomplete. The V and J calls and the clone size are those of that table, but D and trimming were determined from the DNA. The sample yields around 100,000 clones, 70% to 80% seen once. The gene calls are TRBV7-6 and TRBJ2-3; TRBD2 agrees at 9 bases. The sample was peripheral blood. The receptor was derived from a man between 65 and 80 years old with active or convalescent COVID-19. The DNA for the CDR3 is TGTGCCAGCAGCTCCTTAGCGGGGGCCTCAGATACGCAGTATTTT. Residues: CASSSLAGASDTQYF.